The source of this T cell receptor beta chain is a study of T cell responses to AZD1222 COVID-19 vaccine (dated by TCRdb to about 2021). Turning to the overall study: TCR sequencing covered over 230 trial participants: roughly 200 given two doses of AZD1222 and approximately 26 given two doses of MenACWY control vaccine. Enrollment into the trials was organized by age into subgroups of 18-55, 56-69 and 70-plus years, and those subgroups contained approximately 160, 26 and 62 TCR-sequenced participants, respectively. The investigation overall reported the following: Because no day 14 peak-response samples were available, repertoires were characterized only after the peak T cell response. Conclusions about previously exposed vaccinees were limited because only six AZD1222 recipients were SARS-CoV-2 seropositive at baseline. Epitopes outside the regions mutated in the B.1.351 and B.1.1.7 variants were reportedly recognized by nearly half of the unique spike-specific TCRs. The 56-69-year group was small, and its depth increase did not reach significance, likely because of low power. Participants were mostly white British and included more females than males, and it was suggested by the authors that clonal diversity may have been underestimated. After two AZD1222 doses, both the breadth and the depth of spike-specific TCRs were significantly higher than at day 0 and than in MenACWY recipients. Vaccine-associated CD4 TCRs spanned the whole spike protein, with dominant responses in regions 160-218 and 743-854.

The CDR3 regions of human TCRbeta chains were analyzed by immunosequencing. The source study handled its data this way. Repertoire TCRs were checked for matches against a reference library of SARS-CoV-2-specific TCRs that had been generated using the MIRA antigen-specificity platform. Breadth was defined as the fraction of unique TCRs that were SARS-CoV-2-associated, and depth was defined as the fraction of total T cells that were SARS-CoV-2-associated. Using the MIRA data, each spike-specific TCR was assigned both to the spike region to which the TCR was reactive and to a CD4 or CD8 class. Log10-transformed breadth and depth values were compared by one-way ANOVA with Sidak's multiple comparisons tests. What TCRdb holds here is the immuneACCESS table cut down to in-frame rearrangements. Part of the clones is not present; checked against another copy, under half of the missing clones reflect an unresolved V gene, and the others are unexplained. The V and J calls and clone size come from that table; D and trimming were worked out from the DNA. This sample holds 150,000 to 180,000 clones; around nine tenths were observed only once. The biggest ten clones account for 5.5% to 8.5% of the sample.

Trimming costs V 3 bases and J 3 bases, and their ends lie 12 bases apart. As encoded in the germline V gene, CDR1 is MDHEN while CDR2 is SYDVKM. Measured from the cysteine to the phenylalanine, the CDR3 is 14 residues long. Kept here is only the CDR3 DNA, which spans 42 bases and is read in frame from base 1. On this clone itself: The antigen it recognizes is unknown. Nothing much larger sits one base from this clone, and base qualities are not available.

The sample's time point, from its label and the paper: sample from adult after SARS-CoV-2 infection, after symptom onset. A couple of convalescent COVID-19 patients, sampled after symptom onset from adults with prior SARS-CoV-2 infection, were also TCR-sequenced for comparison. This chain joins TRBV28 to TRBJ2-7; a weak D assignment points to TRBD1 (6 bases agree). The receptor comes from an adult who had recovered from COVID-19. The starting material was peripheral blood, obtained after recovery from COVID-19. The sequenced DNA is TGTGCCAGCAGTTTGAATGGACAGCTCTACGAGCAGTACTTC. The encoded protein is CASSLNGQLYEQYF. With the rest looked up from the reference TRBV28 and TRBJ2-7 genes rather than sequenced, the full variable domain is DVKVTQSSRYLVKRTGEKVFLECVQDMDHENMFWYRQDPGLGLRLIYFSYDVKMKEKGDIPEGYSVSREKKERFSLILESASTNQTSMYLCASSLNGQLYEQYFGPGTRLTVT.